What follows are 25 T cell receptor beta chains derived from one specimen sequenced in a study of CD8 T cells in Susac syndrome (dated by TCRdb to about 2019). Library construction relied on the immunoSEQ multiplex PCR assay. RNA was extracted using the RNeasy kit, and roughly 0.45 to 1 ug of the RNA was reverse transcribed with random hexamers. TCRdb reworked the public reads: Q25 trimming with fastp, MiXCR clone assembly, productive beta chains retained. Rows merge per CDR3 protein into single entries with the most common DNA and genes. A total of about 120,000 distinct CDR3 sequences appear in this sample, 85% to 95% of them only once. The ten largest clones represent 0.093% of the sample. Input material: CD4+ T cells from PBMCs. These receptors all stem from a human donor with multiple sclerosis.

The chain couples TRBV28 to TRBJ1-2; possible D gene TRBD1, 6 bases. Germline V gene lookup returns CDR1 MDHEN and CDR2 SYDVKM. The CDR3 length is 12 residues. The V and J ends lost 5 bases and 8 bases respectively, with 12 bases between them. CDR3 sequence: CASSQQGEGYTF. The CDR3 DNA reads as TGTGCCAGCAGTCAACAGGGTGAAGGCTACACCTTC.

The V and J genes are TRBV20-1 and TRBJ2-5; 7 positions match TRBD2. CDR3 length equals 15 residues. V trimming: 1 base; J trimming: 1 base; junction bases outside the gene matches: 6. CDR1 DFQATT and CDR2 SNEGSKA come from the germline V gene (reference sequence). CDR3 sequence: CSARGQPGGQETQYF. The CDR3 DNA reads TGCAGTGCTAGAGGGCAGCCGGGGGGCCAAGAGACCCAGTACTTC.

The count of this clonotype is one. V gene TRBV15 combines with J gene TRBJ1-6, with 9 bases fitting TRBD1. The CDR3 runs to 14 residues. In germline, CDR1 is LNHNV, CDR2 YYDKDF (reference sequence). With V trimmed by 3 bases and J by 6 bases, 0 bases remained unmatched. The CDR3 bases are TGTGCCACCAGCAGGGACAGGGGTAATTCACCCCTCCACTTT. Translation gives CATSRDRGNSPLHF.

The chain couples TRBV20-1 to TRBJ2-6; no reliable D call. Trimming pared 1 base from V and 4 bases from J, leaving 8 bases between. CDR1 DFQATT and CDR2 SNEGSKA come from the germline V gene (reference sequence). There are 14 residues in the CDR3. DNA for the CDR3: TGCAGTGCTAGAGCAATTACCGGGGCCAACGTCCTGACTTTC. This translates into CSARAITGANVLTF.

The J gene is TRBJ2-5, the V gene TRBV29-1, with a tentative D call TRBD2 (6 bases). The V and J ends lost 4 bases and 5 bases respectively, with 23 bases between them. Germline V CDR1 and CDR2: SQVTM, ANQGSEA. The CDR3 totals 16 residues. CDR3 protein: CSVGLLRPGLEETQYF. The CDR3 DNA follows: TGCAGCGTTGGGTTACTCCGACCGGGACTGGAGGAGACCCAGTACTTC.

The V gene is TRBV7-3, the J gene TRBJ2-1, with 7 positions matching TRBD2. There are 15 residues in the CDR3. The V gene's germline CDR1 is SGHTA and CDR2 FQGTGA. With 2 bases clipped from V and 4 bases from J, the junction kept 5 bases outside the gene matches. The CDR3 here is CASSLGGGEYNEQFF. For the CDR3, the DNA is TGTGCCAGCAGCTTAGGCGGGGGAGAATACAATGAGCAGTTCTTC.

V gene TRBV11-3 combines with J gene TRBJ1-2, with D perhaps TRBD1 (5 bases). CDR3 size: 15 residues. The germline CDR1 and CDR2 sequences are SGHNT and YENEEA. Between the trimmed V and J ends, which lost 2 bases and 1 base, there was a span of 11 bases. In DNA, the CDR3 is TGTGCCAGCAGCTTATACACAGGCTTTAACTATGGCTACACCTTC. It specifies CASSLYTGFNYGYTF. The entire variable domain, with the rest obtained from reference TRBV11-3 and TRBJ1-2, is as follows: EAGVVQSPRYKIIEKKQPVAFWCNPISGHNTLYWYLQNLGQGPELLIRYENEEAVDDSQLPKDRFSAERLKGVDSTLKIQPAELGDSAVYLCASSLYTGFNYGYTFGSGTRLTVV.

V gene TRBV9 combines with J gene TRBJ1-5; D is uncertain. The CDR3 runs to 15 residues. Trimming took off 1 base at V and 0 bases at J, with 8 bases between the two ends. Germline V gene sequence: CDR1 SGDLS, CDR2 YYNGEE. The CDR3 DNA follows: TGTGCCAGCAGCGTAAATTTGGATAGCAATCAGCCCCAGCATTTT. Its protein is CASSVNLDSNQPQHF.

This sequence joins TRBV2 and TRBJ2-1; TRBD1 matches 8 bases. The CDR3 runs to 16 residues. Germline CDR1 SNHLY, CDR2 FYNNEI. The ends lost 7 bases at V and 1 base at J; junction bases unmatched: 9. CDR3 loop: CASIIPGQVSYNEQFF. The DNA for the CDR3 is TGTGCCAGCATCATACCGGGACAGGTATCCTACAATGAGCAGTTCTTC. Variable domain in full (rest from reference TRBV2 and TRBJ2-1): EPEVTQTPSHQVTQMGQEVILRCVPISNHLYFYWYRQILGQKVEFLVSFYNNEISEKSEIFDDQFSVERPDGSNFTLKIRSTKLEDSAMYFCASIIPGQVSYNEQFFGPGTRLTVL.

CDR3 sequence: CASSQEGTAYEQYF. For the CDR3, the DNA is TGTGCCAGCAGCCAAGAAGGGACAGCCTACGAGCAGTACTTC. This chain joins TRBV3-1 and TRBJ2-7; TRBD1 agrees at 7 bases. V dropped 0 bases and J dropped 2; count of bases not matched to a gene: 1. The CDR3 length is 14 residues. The V gene's germline CDR1 is LGHDT and CDR2 YNNKEL (reference sequence).

This rearrangement joins TRBV9 to TRBJ2-1, with D unresolved. CDR3 length equals 15 residues. From germline, CDR1 is SGDLS and CDR2 YYNGEE. Trimming took 0 bases from V and 0 from J, leaving 7 bases between them. CDR3 residues: CASSVEQSSYNEQFF. CDR3 in DNA: TGTGCCAGCAGCGTAGAACAGAGCTCCTACAATGAGCAGTTCTTC.

This clonotype was detected only a few times. The chain couples TRBV23-1 to TRBJ1-5; D is undetermined. TRBV23-1 is given ORF status, its function remaining uncertain. CDR3 length equals 11 residues. V was trimmed by 6 bases and J by 5 bases, leaving 5 bases between them. CDR3: CASRVHQPQHF. The CDR3 nucleotides are TGCGCCAGCAGAGTGCATCAGCCCCAGCATTTT.

The chain joins TRBV12-3 or TRBV12-4 to TRBJ2-5; the match to TRBD1 covers 8 bases. The CDR3 has 15 amino acids. With 6 bases clipped from V and 6 bases from J, the junction kept 12 bases outside the gene matches. The CDR3 nucleotides read TGTGCCAGCAGCCCAGGACAGGGCATGACGAAGACCCAGTACTTC. Protein sequence: CASSPGQGMTKTQYF.

The gene calls are TRBV30 and TRBJ1-1, with D tentatively TRBD1 (5 bases). The V end was cut by 2 bases, the J end by 6 bases, with 13 bases between. Germline loops: CDR1 GTSNPN, CDR2 SVGIG (reference sequence). The CDR3 runs to 13 residues. The CDR3 protein is CAWSSGLLPEAFF. Written as DNA, the CDR3 is TGTGCCTGGAGTTCAGGGCTCCTACCTGAAGCTTTCTTT. The variable domain in full, completed from reference TRBV30 and TRBJ1-1, reads SQTIHQWPATLVQPVGSPLSLECTVEGTSNPNLYWYRQAAGRGLQLLFYSVGIGQISSEVPQNLSASRPQDRQFILSSKKLLLSDSGFYLCAWSSGLLPEAFFGQGTRLTVV.

The J gene is TRBJ2-3, the V gene TRBV7-3, with D possibly being TRBD2 (7 bases). The CDR3 contains 15 residues. Germline V gene sequence: CDR1 SGHTA, CDR2 FQGTGA. Trimming removed 5 bases at V and 6 bases at J, with 18 bases between. The CDR3 loop is CASSPRVGGRDTQYF. DNA of the CDR3: TGTGCCAGCAGCCCCCGTGTGGGGGGGCGGGATACGCAGTATTTT.

The chain is built from TRBV7-8 and TRBJ1-5; D gene unclear. Germline loops: CDR1 SGHVS, CDR2 FQNEAQ. This CDR3 is 16 amino acids long. V lost 5 bases to trimming and J lost 0 bases, with 14 bases between them. The CDR3 protein is CASSTSGGVSNQPQHF. The CDR3 region has the DNA TGTGCCAGCAGCACCTCCGGCGGGGTTAGCAATCAGCCCCAGCATTTT.

This clonotype was counted once. CDR3 bases: TGTGCCAGCAGTGCTACAGGGGGTGGAGGCTACACCTTC. It specifies CASSATGGGGYTF. The chain recombines TRBV12-3 or TRBV12-4 with TRBJ1-2, with 8 bases fitting TRBD1. The length of the CDR3 is 13 residues. V dropped 5 bases and J dropped 8; count of bases not matched to a gene: 7.

The chain links TRBV12-3 or TRBV12-4 to TRBJ2-2; D gene ambiguous. Trimming removed 3 bases from V and 2 bases from J, with 7 bases in between. The CDR3 spans 14 residues. CDR3 amino acids: CASSLRPNTGELFF. The CDR3 DNA reads as TGTGCCAGCAGTTTGAGGCCAAACACCGGGGAGCTGTTTTTT.

This chain links TRBV6-6 with TRBJ2-5, with D unresolved. This CDR3 comprises 14 residues. CDR1 and CDR2 (germline): MNHNY, SVGAGI (reference sequence). The germline V and J ends were trimmed by 5 bases and 0 bases, with 10 bases remaining between them. The CDR3 spells CASSTSGYQETQYF. CDR3 DNA: TGTGCCAGCAGTACCTCCGGGTACCAAGAGACCCAGTACTTC.

The V call is TRBV30, the J call TRBJ2-1; 9 bases are a match to TRBD2. V dropped 1 base and J dropped 5; count of bases not matched to a gene: 6. The length of the CDR3 is 15 residues. Germline V lookup: CDR1 GTSNPN, CDR2 SVGIG (reference sequence). This CDR3 is CAWSAGGGAHNEQFF. CDR3 DNA sequence: TGTGCCTGGAGTGCCGGCGGGGGGGCCCACAATGAGCAGTTCTTC.

The chain couples TRBV6-5 to TRBJ1-2; no firm D call. Germline CDR1 is MNHEY and CDR2 is SVGAGI. Trimming removed 4 bases from V and 2 bases from J, with 14 bases in between. This CDR3 contains 15 residues. The CDR3 loop is CASSSLVDGNYGYTF. Here the CDR3 DNA reads TGTGCCAGCAGTTCCTTAGTGGACGGCAACTATGGCTACACCTTC.

This rearrangement joins TRBV19 to TRBJ1-1; D is uncertain. V lost 3 bases to trimming and J lost 0 bases, with 11 bases between them. Germline CDR1 and CDR2: LNHDA and SQIVND (reference sequence). The CDR3 loop spans 15 amino acids. The CDR3 sequence: CASSIKGNMNTEAFF. The CDR3 coding sequence is TGTGCCAGTAGTATTAAGGGAAACATGAACACTGAAGCTTTCTTT.

In its sample, this clonotype was seen once. Here the CDR3 reads CASSLRRGGANTEAFF. Here the CDR3 DNA reads TGTGCCAGCAGCCTACGCCGGGGAGGGGCGAACACTGAAGCTTTCTTT. The chain has TRBV3-1 and TRBJ1-1, with a weak D call TRBD1 (5 bases). The germline gives CDR1 LGHDT, CDR2 YNNKEL (reference sequence). Trimming shortened V by 4 bases and J by 1 base, and 16 bases separated the two germline ends. The CDR3 is 16 amino acids.

CDR3 sequence (DNA): TGTGCCAGCAGTTCCCCTGGGACTAGCGATCACGAGCAGTACTTC. Translating it yields CASSSPGTSDHEQYF. The rearrangement joins TRBV28 to TRBJ2-7; TRBD2 matches 10 bases. The CDR3 is 15 residues long. Trimming at V came to 4 bases and at J to 5 bases, leaving 8 bases not matched to a gene. The germline V gene has CDR1 MDHEN and CDR2 SYDVKM. The whole variable domain, filled in from reference TRBV28 and TRBJ2-7, reads DVKVTQSSRYLVKRTGEKVFLECVQDMDHENMFWYRQDPGLGLRLIYFSYDVKMKEKGDIPEGYSVSREKKERFSLILESASTNQTSMYLCASSSPGTSDHEQYFGPGTRLTVT.

The chain uses TRBV6-5 and TRBJ1-5, with D perhaps TRBD1 (5 bases). Germline-derived CDR1 and CDR2 are MNHEY and SVGAGI. V gave up 6 bases and J gave up 7 bases, with 13 bases separating them. The CDR3 runs 13 residues. The DNA for the CDR3 is TGTGCCAGCAGCCGGGGGAGTCTACAGCCCCAGCATTTT. The encoded protein is CASSRGSLQPQHF.